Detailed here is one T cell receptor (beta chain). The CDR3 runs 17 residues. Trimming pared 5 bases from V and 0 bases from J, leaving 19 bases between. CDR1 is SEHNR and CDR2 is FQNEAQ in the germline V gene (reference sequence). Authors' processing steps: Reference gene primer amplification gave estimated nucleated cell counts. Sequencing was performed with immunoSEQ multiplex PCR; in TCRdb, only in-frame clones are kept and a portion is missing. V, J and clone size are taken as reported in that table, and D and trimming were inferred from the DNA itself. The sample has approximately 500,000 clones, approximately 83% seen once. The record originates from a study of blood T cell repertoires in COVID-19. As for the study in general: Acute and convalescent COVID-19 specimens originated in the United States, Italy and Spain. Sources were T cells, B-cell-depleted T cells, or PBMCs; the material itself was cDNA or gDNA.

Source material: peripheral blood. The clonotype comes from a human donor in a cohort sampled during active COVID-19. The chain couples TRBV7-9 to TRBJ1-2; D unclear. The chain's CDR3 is CASSLPNLAQSNYGYTF. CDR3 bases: TGTGCCAGCAGCCTCCCGAACCTAGCACAGTCTAACTATGGCTACACCTTC.